This note documents a single T cell receptor (beta chain) sequence. No antigen is known for it. Specified treatment: approximately 10-day PBMC culture with coronavirus spike peptide pools or control peptides (ViraFEST assay). Culture proceeded for approximately nine days, and CD4+ T cells were then isolated by negative selection. Germline loops: CDR1 ENHRY, CDR2 SYGVKD. The junction had 4 bases not matched to a gene; V was cut back by 7 bases and J by 6 bases. This CDR3 comprises 13 residues. The data originate from a study of vaccination and CD4 T cells after COVID-19. Sequenced with the Oncomine TCR Beta short-read assay was DNA taken from cultured CD4+ T cells. Scientists extracted genomic DNA from CD4+ T cells grown in culture. TCRdb independently ran MiXCR on the PCR reads; one entry per CDR3 protein. The data show over 14,000 distinct CDR3 sequences, with 29% seen just once and under 20% held by the top ten.

The chain couples TRBV10-3 to TRBJ2-1; TRBD2 agrees at 9 bases. This sequence was found in a human donor who received a COVID-19 vaccine. The sample consisted of CD4+ T cells from blood, cultured in vitro, taken before SARS-CoV-2 vaccination. The CDR3 spells CAINSGGFNEQFF. In nucleotides, the CDR3 is TGTGCCATCAACAGCGGGGGGTTCAATGAGCAGTTCTTC.